The 27 T cell receptor beta chains listed next were all sequenced from one sample in a study of shared clonotypes between healthy human individuals. The method was immunoSEQ multiplex PCR; TCRdb's version includes in-frame clones alone and lacks a portion of them. Of over a million clones detected, 95% to 99% appear once; the ten largest clones hold roughly 0.45%. The sequencing input was naive CD4+ T cells sorted from blood. Subset noted: CD45RA+ positively selected. The receptors come from a man aged 25-45 years in good health.

For this clone: The sample holds other DNA sequences that translate to the same CDR3. The chain links TRBV5-1 to TRBJ2-7; no reliable D call. V lost 5 bases and J lost 3, with 12 bases in between. This CDR3 has 13 amino acids. In germline, CDR1 is SGHRS, CDR2 YFSETQ. The CDR3 DNA is TGCGCCAGCAGATCCGGGTCGAGCTACGAGCAGTACTTC. It encodes CASRSGSSYEQYF.

The chain joins TRBV5-6 to TRBJ2-1, with 8 bases fitting TRBD2. The V and J ends lost 0 bases and 3 bases, in that order; junction bases with no gene match: 2. The CDR3 has 15 amino acids. Germline CDR1 reads SGHDT; CDR2 reads YYEEEE. The CDR3 nucleotides are TGTGCCAGCAGCTTGGCACGGGGGGGCTACAATGAGCAGTTCTTC. Translation gives CASSLARGGYNEQFF. Full variable domain (rest looked up from reference TRBV5-6 and TRBJ2-1): DAGVTQSPTHLIKTRGQQVTLRCSPKSGHDTVSWYQQALGQGPQFIFQYYEEEERQRGNFPDRFSGHQFPNYSSELNVNALLLGDSALYLCASSLARGGYNEQFFGPGTRLTVL.

The J gene is TRBJ1-4, the V gene TRBV30; maybe TRBD1 (6 bases). The CDR3 loop spans 15 amino acids. Trimming shortened V by 1 base and J by 8 bases, and 17 bases separated the two germline ends. The germline V gene has CDR1 GTSNPN and CDR2 SVGIG (reference sequence). The CDR3 here is CAWSGAQGGGEKLFF. DNA for the CDR3: TGTGCCTGGAGTGGGGCACAGGGAGGAGGGGAAAAACTGTTTTTT.

J is TRBJ1-1 and V is TRBV6-6, with a possible D match to TRBD1 (6 bases). CDR3 length: 13 amino acids. Trimming removed 5 bases at V and 7 bases at J, with 14 bases between. Germline-derived CDR1 and CDR2 are MNHNY and SVGAGI (reference sequence). The CDR3 here is CASSLQGLNEAFF. CDR3 sequence (DNA): TGTGCCAGCAGTCTGCAGGGGCTTAATGAAGCTTTCTTT.

This clone showed up just once. The same CDR3 is also encoded by other DNA sequences in this sample. Written as DNA, the CDR3 is TGTGCCAGCAGCTTACGTCAAGGAACAGAGACCCAGTACTTC. This translates into CASSLRQGTETQYF. V usage is TRBV7-2 and J usage is TRBJ2-5; no reliable D call. Trimming shortened V by 2 bases and J by 4 bases, and 11 bases separated the two germline ends. The CDR3 extends over 14 amino acids. Germline CDR1 reads SGHTA; CDR2 reads FQGNSA. The full variable domain, in which reference TRBV7-2 and TRBJ2-5 provide the parts outside the CDR3, is GAGVSQSPSNKVTEKGKDVELRCDPISGHTALYWYRQSLGQGLEFLIYFQGNSAPDKSGLPSDRFSAERTGGSVSTLTIQRTQQEDSAVYLCASSLRQGTETQYFGPGTRLLVL.

This chain links TRBV4-2 with TRBJ1-2, with a tentative D call TRBD1 (5 bases). V lost 0 bases, J lost 2 bases, and 7 bases lay in between. The CDR3 spans 14 residues. The germline gives CDR1 LGHNA, CDR2 YNFKEQ. CDR3 nucleotides: TGTGCCAGCAGCCAAGACAGGGCCAACTATGGCTACACCTTC. It is translated as CASSQDRANYGYTF.

The V and J genes are TRBV5-1 and TRBJ2-7, with 13 bases matching TRBD2. Germline V CDR1 and CDR2: SGHRS, YFSETQ. With 4 bases clipped from V and 2 bases from J, the junction kept 3 bases outside the gene matches. The CDR3 is 15 amino acids. CDR3 nucleotide sequence: TGCGCCAGCAGCCAGGGACTAGCGGGACCCTACGAGCAGTACTTC. It codes for CASSQGLAGPYEQYF.

This chain connects TRBV9 to TRBJ2-7, with a tentative D call TRBD2 (5 bases). The CDR3 contains 15 residues. Per the germline V gene, CDR1 is SGDLS and CDR2 is YYNGEE. V lost 0 bases, J lost 0 bases, and 10 bases lay in between. The CDR3 reads CASSVAGAVSYEQYF. CDR3 nucleotide sequence: TGTGCCAGCAGCGTAGCTGGAGCGGTCTCCTACGAGCAGTACTTC.

The CDR3 spells CASSAKYNEQFF. In DNA, the CDR3 is TGTGCCAGCAGTGCAAAGTACAATGAGCAGTTCTTC. The rearrangement links TRBV25-1 to TRBJ2-1; D unclear. V gave up 4 bases and J gave up 4 bases, with 5 bases separating them. The CDR3 contains 12 residues. The germline CDR1 and CDR2 sequences are MGHDK and SYGVNS.

This clone was recorded only once. The rearrangement uses TRBV6-5 and TRBJ2-1, with D possibly matching TRBD2 (5 bases). Trimming stripped 0 bases from V and 6 bases from J, with 15 bases between. CDR1 is MNHEY, CDR2 SVGAGI, per germline. This CDR3 has 16 amino acids. The DNA of the CDR3 is TGTGCCAGCAGTTACTCGAGGCTAGCCCTAGGCAATGAGCAGTTCTTC. Its protein is CASSYSRLALGNEQFF.

This rearrangement joins TRBV10-3 to TRBJ2-7; 12 bases are a match to TRBD2. This CDR3 spans 14 amino acids. Germline values: CDR1 ENHRY, CDR2 SYGVKD. V trimming: 9 bases; J trimming: 6 bases; junction bases outside the gene matches: 9. The CDR3 protein is CAIAWTSGTFEQYF. The CDR3 bases are TGTGCCATAGCCTGGACTAGCGGGACCTTCGAGCAGTACTTC.

A single count supports this clone. V and J are TRBV5-1 and TRBJ2-1; no definite D call. Germline-derived CDR1 and CDR2 are SGHRS and YFSETQ. V lost 0 bases, J lost 0 bases, and 4 bases lay in between. The CDR3 spans 14 residues. This CDR3 reads CASSLDISYNEQFF. CDR3 DNA sequence: TGCGCCAGCAGCTTGGACATCTCCTACAATGAGCAGTTCTTC.

This clone was seen only once. As DNA, the CDR3 is TGTGCCAGCAGCTTAGGAACGACTAGTCGCGTTAGCGAGCAGTACTTC. Translating it yields CASSLGTTSRVSEQYF. The chain carries TRBV7-9 and TRBJ2-7, with D perhaps TRBD2 (6 bases). Germline V gives CDR1 SEHNR, CDR2 FQNEAQ (reference sequence). V gave up 1 base and J gave up 6 bases, with 19 bases separating them. CDR3 size: 16 residues.

V gene TRBV19 combines with J gene TRBJ2-7; the match to TRBD1 covers 10 bases. The V gene end was trimmed by 5 bases and the J gene end by 7 bases; junction bases not matched to a gene: 8. Germline CDR1 LNHDA, CDR2 SQIVND (reference sequence). The CDR3 extends over 14 amino acids. The CDR3 loop is CASSPGTGVDEQYF. The CDR3, as DNA: TGTGCCAGTAGTCCCGGGACAGGGGTGGATGAGCAGTACTTC.

The chain carries TRBV5-1 and TRBJ2-7; TRBD2 is a possible D gene (5 bases). V was trimmed by 1 base and J by 4 bases, leaving 27 bases between them. From germline, CDR1 is SGHRS and CDR2 YFSETQ. This CDR3 is 19 amino acids long. CDR3 DNA sequence: TGCGCCAGCAGCTTGAACACCCTTGAGAATCGGTTAGCGACATACGAGCAGTACTTC. Its protein product is CASSLNTLENRLATYEQYF.

The rearrangement links TRBV27 to TRBJ2-7; D might be TRBD2 (6 bases). Germline V lookup: CDR1 MNHEY, CDR2 SMNVEV (reference sequence). CDR3 length: 16 amino acids. Between the trimmed V and J ends, which lost 5 bases and 1 base, there was a span of 18 bases. CDR3 amino acids: CASSQPLRGGSYEQYF. As DNA, the CDR3 is TGTGCCAGCAGTCAACCCCTCCGAGGAGGGTCCTACGAGCAGTACTTC.

The chain joins TRBV7-2 to TRBJ2-1; 12 nucleotides agree with TRBD1. J lost 6 bases, V lost 3 bases, and 3 bases had no gene match. There are 15 residues in the CDR3. CDR1 SGHTA and CDR2 FQGNSA come from the germline V gene. The CDR3 reads CASSLGQGAGNEQFF. Written as DNA, the CDR3 is TGTGCCAGCAGCTTGGGACAGGGGGCAGGCAATGAGCAGTTCTTC.

The chain carries TRBV7-8 and TRBJ2-2; D is unclear. Germline V gives CDR1 SGHVS, CDR2 FQNEAQ. Trimming cost V 5 bases and J 5 bases, with 12 bases left between them. The CDR3 totals 14 residues. CDR3 nucleotide sequence: TGTGCCAGCAGCCTAGGGCGTCTGACCGGGGAGCTGTTTTTT. Protein product: CASSLGRLTGELFF.

V gene TRBV7-8 combines with J gene TRBJ2-7; 11 nucleotides agree with TRBD2. CDR1 is SGHVS, CDR2 FQNEAQ, per germline. The CDR3 spans 16 residues. The J segment lost 6 bases and the V segment lost 0 bases, leaving 7 bases of the junction unmatched. For the CDR3, the DNA is TGTGCCAGCAGCTTAGCGATGGGACTAGCGGTTAGCGAGCAGTACTTC. Encoded protein: CASSLAMGLAVSEQYF.

The chain is built from TRBV11-2 and TRBJ2-7, with 13 positions matching TRBD2. Germline assignment: CDR1 SGHAT and CDR2 FQNNGV. This CDR3 has 17 amino acids. V trimming: 1 base; J trimming: 0 bases; junction bases outside the gene matches: 3. The CDR3 DNA reads as TGTGCCAGCAGCTTAGCGGGACTAGCGGGGACCTCCTACGAGCAGTACTTC. It specifies CASSLAGLAGTSYEQYF. The full variable domain, completed using reference TRBV11-2 and TRBJ2-7, is EAGVAQSPRYKIIEKRQSVAFWCNPISGHATLYWYQQILGQGPKLLIQFQNNGVVDDSQLPKDRFSAERLKGVDSTLKIQPAKLEDSAVYLCASSLAGLAGTSYEQYFGPGTRLTVT.

The chain joins TRBV25-1 to TRBJ2-5; the D gene is possibly TRBD2 (6 bases). The CDR3 is 14 residues long. Germline V gene sequence: CDR1 MGHDK, CDR2 SYGVNS. V gave up 8 bases and J gave up 2 bases, with 15 bases separating them. The CDR3: CASSIPGAQETQYF. CDR3 nucleotide sequence: TGTGCCAGCTCCATTCCGGGAGCACAAGAGACCCAGTACTTC. The variable domain in full, completed from reference TRBV25-1 and TRBJ2-5, reads EADIYQTPRYLVIGTGKKITLECSQTMGHDKMYWYQQDPGMELHLIHYSYGVNSTEKGDLSSESTVSRIRTEHFPLTLESARPSHTSQYLCASSIPGAQETQYFGPGTRLLVL.

This chain connects TRBV15 to TRBJ2-1, with D unclear. The CDR3 consists of 16 residues. The germline V and J ends were trimmed by 5 bases and 2 bases, with 16 bases remaining between them. The germline V gene has CDR1 LNHNV and CDR2 YYDKDF (reference sequence). CDR3 sequence: CATSGLRAQAYNEQFF. For the CDR3, the DNA is TGTGCCACCAGCGGCCTCCGGGCCCAGGCCTACAATGAGCAGTTCTTC.

The chain couples TRBV27 to TRBJ2-7; no clear D gene. The CDR3 is 11 residues long. V dropped 5 bases and J dropped 4 bases, with 6 bases sitting between them. Germline V gene sequence: CDR1 MNHEY, CDR2 SMNVEV (reference sequence). CDR3 in amino acids: CASSLQYEQYF. The CDR3, as DNA: TGTGCCAGCAGTCTACAGTACGAGCAGTACTTC.

The rearrangement joins TRBV28 to TRBJ1-5; D ambiguous. The length of the CDR3 is 17 residues. Germline assignment: CDR1 MDHEN and CDR2 SYDVKM. V was cut by 2 bases and J by 3 bases, with 17 bases left in between. As DNA, the CDR3 is TGTGCCAGCAGTTTAGAGGCCGGCCGTCAGTACAATCAGCCCCAGCATTTT. Translation: CASSLEAGRQYNQPQHF.

This sequence joins TRBV28 and TRBJ2-7; D is perhaps TRBD1 (6 bases). The V gene lost 1 base and the J gene lost 9 bases, with 22 bases spanning the gap. CDR1 and CDR2 (germline): MDHEN, SYDVKM. The CDR3 has 16 residues. CDR3 region: CASSLLVGALMTGQYF. DNA of the CDR3: TGTGCCAGCAGTTTATTAGTGGGAGCCCTTATGACAGGGCAGTACTTC. Combining the CDR3 with reference TRBV28 and TRBJ2-7 gives the whole variable domain DVKVTQSSRYLVKRTGEKVFLECVQDMDHENMFWYRQDPGLGLRLIYFSYDVKMKEKGDIPEGYSVSREKKERFSLILESASTNQTSMYLCASSLLVGALMTGQYFGPGTRLTVT.

The chain joins TRBV7-6 to TRBJ2-2, with 7 bases fitting TRBD1. The trim removed 1 base at V and 3 bases at J, leaving 5 bases unmatched. CDR3 length: 16 residues. CDR1 is SGHVS, CDR2 FNYEAQ, per germline. As DNA, the CDR3 is TGTGCCAGCAGCTTAGTAAGAGGGGGCGACACCGGGGAGCTGTTTTTT. Protein product: CASSLVRGGDTGELFF.

Concerning this clone itself: This specimen includes other DNA sequences encoding the same CDR3. The chain joins TRBV5-6 to TRBJ2-5, with 7 bases aligning to TRBD2. The CDR3 loop spans 14 amino acids. Germline V gives CDR1 SGHDT, CDR2 YYEEEE. Trimming removed 2 bases from V and 1 base from J; junction bases left unmatched: 2. CDR3 residues: CASSLAGLQETQYF. The CDR3, as DNA: TGTGCCAGCAGCTTAGCGGGGCTCCAAGAGACCCAGTACTTC.